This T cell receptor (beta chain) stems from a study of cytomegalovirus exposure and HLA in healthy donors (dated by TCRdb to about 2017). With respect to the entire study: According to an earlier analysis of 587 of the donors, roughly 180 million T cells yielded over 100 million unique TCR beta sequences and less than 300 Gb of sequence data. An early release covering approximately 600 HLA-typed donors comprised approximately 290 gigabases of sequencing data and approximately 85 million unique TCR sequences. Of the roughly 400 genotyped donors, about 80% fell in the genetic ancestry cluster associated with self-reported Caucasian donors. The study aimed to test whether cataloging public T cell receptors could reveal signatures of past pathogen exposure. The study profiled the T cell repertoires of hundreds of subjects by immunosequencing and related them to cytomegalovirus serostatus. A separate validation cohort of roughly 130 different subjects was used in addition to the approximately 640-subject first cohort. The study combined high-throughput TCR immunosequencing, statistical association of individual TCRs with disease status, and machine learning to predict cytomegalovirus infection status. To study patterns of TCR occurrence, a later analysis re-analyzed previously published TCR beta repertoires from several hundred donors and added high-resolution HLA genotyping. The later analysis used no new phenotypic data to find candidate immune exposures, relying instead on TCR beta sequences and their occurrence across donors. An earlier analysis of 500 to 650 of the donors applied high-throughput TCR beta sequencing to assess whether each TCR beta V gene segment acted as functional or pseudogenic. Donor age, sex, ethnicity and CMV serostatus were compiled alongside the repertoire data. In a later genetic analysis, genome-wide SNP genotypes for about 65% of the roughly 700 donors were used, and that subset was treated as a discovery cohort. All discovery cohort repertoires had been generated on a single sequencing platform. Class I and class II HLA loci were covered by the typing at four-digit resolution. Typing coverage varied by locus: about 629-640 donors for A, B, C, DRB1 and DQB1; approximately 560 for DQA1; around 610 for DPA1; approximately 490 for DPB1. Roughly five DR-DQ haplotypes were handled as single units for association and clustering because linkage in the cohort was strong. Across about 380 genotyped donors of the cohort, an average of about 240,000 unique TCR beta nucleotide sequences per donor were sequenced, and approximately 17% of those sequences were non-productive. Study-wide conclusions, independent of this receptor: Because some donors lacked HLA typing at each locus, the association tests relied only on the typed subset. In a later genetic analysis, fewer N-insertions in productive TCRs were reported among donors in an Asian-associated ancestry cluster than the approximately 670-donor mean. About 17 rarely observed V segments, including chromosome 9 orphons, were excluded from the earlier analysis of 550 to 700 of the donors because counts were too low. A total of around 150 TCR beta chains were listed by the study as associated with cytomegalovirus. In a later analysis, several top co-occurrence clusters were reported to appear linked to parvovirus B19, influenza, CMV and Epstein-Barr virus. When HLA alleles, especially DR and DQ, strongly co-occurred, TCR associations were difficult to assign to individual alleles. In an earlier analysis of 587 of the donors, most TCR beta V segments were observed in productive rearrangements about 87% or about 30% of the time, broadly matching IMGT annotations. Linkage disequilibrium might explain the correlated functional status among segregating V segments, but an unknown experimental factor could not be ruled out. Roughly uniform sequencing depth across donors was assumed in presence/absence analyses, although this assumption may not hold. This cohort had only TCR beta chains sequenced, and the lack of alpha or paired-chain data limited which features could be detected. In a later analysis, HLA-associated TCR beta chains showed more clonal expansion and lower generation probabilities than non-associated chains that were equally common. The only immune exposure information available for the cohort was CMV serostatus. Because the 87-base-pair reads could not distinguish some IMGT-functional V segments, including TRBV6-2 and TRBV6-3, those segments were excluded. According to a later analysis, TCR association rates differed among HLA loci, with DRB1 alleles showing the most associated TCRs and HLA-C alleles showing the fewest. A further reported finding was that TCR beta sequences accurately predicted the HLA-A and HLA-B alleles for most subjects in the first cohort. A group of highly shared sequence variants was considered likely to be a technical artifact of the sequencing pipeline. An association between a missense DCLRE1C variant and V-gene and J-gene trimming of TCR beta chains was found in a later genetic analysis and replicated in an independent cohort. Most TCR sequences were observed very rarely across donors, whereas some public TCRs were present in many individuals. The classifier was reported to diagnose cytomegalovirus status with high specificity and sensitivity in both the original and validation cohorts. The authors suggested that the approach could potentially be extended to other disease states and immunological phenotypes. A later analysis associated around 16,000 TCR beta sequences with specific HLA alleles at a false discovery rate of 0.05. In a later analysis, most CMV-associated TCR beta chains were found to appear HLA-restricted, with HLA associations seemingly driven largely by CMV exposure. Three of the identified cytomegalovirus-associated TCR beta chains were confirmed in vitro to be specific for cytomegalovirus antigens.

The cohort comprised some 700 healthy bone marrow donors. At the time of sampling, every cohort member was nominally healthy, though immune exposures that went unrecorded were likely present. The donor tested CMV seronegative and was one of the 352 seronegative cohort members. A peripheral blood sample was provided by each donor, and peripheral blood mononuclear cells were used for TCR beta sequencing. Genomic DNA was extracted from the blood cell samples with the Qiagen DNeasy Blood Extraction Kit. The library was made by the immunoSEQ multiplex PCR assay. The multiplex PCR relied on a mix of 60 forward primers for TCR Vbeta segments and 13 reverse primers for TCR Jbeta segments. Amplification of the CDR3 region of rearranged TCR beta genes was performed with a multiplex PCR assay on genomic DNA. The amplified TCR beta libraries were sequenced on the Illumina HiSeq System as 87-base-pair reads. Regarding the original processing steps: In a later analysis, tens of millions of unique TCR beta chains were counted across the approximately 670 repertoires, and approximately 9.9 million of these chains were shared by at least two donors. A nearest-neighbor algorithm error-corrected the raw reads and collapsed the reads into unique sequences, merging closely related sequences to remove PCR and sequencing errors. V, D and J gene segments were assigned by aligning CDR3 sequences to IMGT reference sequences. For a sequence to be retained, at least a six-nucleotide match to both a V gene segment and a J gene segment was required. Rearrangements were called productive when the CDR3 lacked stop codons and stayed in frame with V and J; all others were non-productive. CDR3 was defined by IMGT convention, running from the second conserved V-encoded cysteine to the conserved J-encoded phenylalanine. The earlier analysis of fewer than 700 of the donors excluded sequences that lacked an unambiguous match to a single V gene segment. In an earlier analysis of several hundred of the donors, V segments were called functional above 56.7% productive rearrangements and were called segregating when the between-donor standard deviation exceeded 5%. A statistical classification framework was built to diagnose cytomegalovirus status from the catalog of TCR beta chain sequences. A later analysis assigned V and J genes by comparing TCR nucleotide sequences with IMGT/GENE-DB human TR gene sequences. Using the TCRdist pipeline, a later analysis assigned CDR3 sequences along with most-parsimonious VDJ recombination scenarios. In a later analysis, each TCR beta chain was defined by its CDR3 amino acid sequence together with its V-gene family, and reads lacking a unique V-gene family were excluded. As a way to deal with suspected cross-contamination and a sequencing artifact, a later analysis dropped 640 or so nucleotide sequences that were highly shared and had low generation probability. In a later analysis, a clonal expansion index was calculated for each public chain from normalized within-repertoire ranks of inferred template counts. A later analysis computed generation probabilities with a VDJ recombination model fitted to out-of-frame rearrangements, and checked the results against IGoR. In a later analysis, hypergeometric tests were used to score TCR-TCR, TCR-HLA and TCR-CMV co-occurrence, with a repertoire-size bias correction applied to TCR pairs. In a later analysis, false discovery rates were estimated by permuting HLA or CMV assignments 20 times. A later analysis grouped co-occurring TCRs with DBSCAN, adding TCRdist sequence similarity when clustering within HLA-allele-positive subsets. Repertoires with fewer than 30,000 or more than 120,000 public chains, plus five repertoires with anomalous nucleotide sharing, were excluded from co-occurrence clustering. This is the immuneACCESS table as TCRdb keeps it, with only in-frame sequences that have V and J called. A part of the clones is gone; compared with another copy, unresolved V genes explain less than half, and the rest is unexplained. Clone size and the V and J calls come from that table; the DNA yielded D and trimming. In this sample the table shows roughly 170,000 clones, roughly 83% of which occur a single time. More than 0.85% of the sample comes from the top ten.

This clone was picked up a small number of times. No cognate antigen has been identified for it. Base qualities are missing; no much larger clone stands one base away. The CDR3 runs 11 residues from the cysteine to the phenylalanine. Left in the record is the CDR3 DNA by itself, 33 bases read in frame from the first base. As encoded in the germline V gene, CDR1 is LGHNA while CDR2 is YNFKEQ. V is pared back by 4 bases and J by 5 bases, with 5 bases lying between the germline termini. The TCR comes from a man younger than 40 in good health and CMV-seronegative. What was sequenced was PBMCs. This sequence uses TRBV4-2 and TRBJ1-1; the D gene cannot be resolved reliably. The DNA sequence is TGTGCCAGCAGCCGGGAGACTGAAGCTTTCTTT. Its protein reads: CASSRETEAFF.